Its frequency marks the clone carrying this T cell receptor (beta chain) as medium-sized. What it recognizes is unknown. The read finishes 3 residues shy of the CDR3 end, and the germline J gene is used to complete it. The data stem from a study of T cells in women clearing cervical HPV infection. About the study: Controls were women whose single incident HPV16 infection cleared within 12 months without precancer or cancer. Study-wide findings and caveats: CIN3+ cases had significantly higher TCR richness than controls; evenness did not differ. Effector/memory and HPV-specific T cells were not isolated, and association timing is unknown.

Generated by immunoSEQ multiplex PCR, the TCRdb table keeps only in-frame clones and is missing some. The sample holds 15,000 or so clones. The CDR3 is 13 amino acids. Looked up from germline, CDR1 is SQVTM and CDR2 is ANQGSEA. V shed 7 bases and J 2 bases; nucleotides not matched to a gene: 5. The sample consisted of blood buffy coat. V is TRBV29-1 and J is TRBJ2-7, with 10 bases lining up with TRBD1. The receptor comes from a woman between 18 and 70 years old with a cervical HPV16 infection that either progressed to CIN3+ or cleared (not recorded which). CDR3 DNA, as far as it was read: TGCAGCGCTACCGGACAGGGGGCCTACGAG. Translation: CSATGQGAYE. The complete CDR3 protein is CSATGQGAYEQYF.